This entry features one T cell receptor beta chain sequence. This entry comes from a study of cytomegalovirus exposure and HLA in healthy donors. CDR3 size: 15 residues. Germline V lookup: CDR1 SNHLY, CDR2 FYNNEI. Trimming shortened V by 2 bases and J by 3 bases, and 13 bases separated the two germline ends. The assay was immunoSEQ multiplex PCR, and TCRdb's table has in-frame clones only and misses some. The profile covers 150,000 to 200,000 clones, with 85% appearing a single time and over 2% taken by the ten largest. Material: PBMCs. This clonotype was sampled from a man younger than 45 in good health and CMV-seropositive. The V gene is TRBV2, the J gene TRBJ1-2, with a weak D call TRBD1 (5 bases). CDR3 DNA sequence: TGTGCCAGCAGTGAAAGGGCCGGGGGAGACTATGGCTACACCTTC. Its protein product is CASSERAGGDYGYTF. Full variable domain (missing parts from reference TRBV2 and TRBJ1-2): EPEVTQTPSHQVTQMGQEVILRCVPISNHLYFYWYRQILGQKVEFLVSFYNNEISEKSEIFDDQFSVERPDGSNFTLKIRSTKLEDSAMYFCASSERAGGDYGYTFGSGTRLTVV.